The 9 T cell receptor beta chains presented below share a single source sample, sequenced in a study of blood T cells in healthy people across ages. The second PCR ran about 6 to 12 cycles with a sample-barcoded 5' primer and J-beta primers. A single record per CDR3 protein comes from TCRdb applying MiXCR to the 5' RACE reads. The sample lists fewer than 900,000 distinct CDR3 sequences; 49% were seen once. Input material: blood. These receptors were collected from a woman aged 55 to 70 in good health.

DNA for the CDR3: TGCAGTGCCACCCGGGTTTTGGGGCCCTCCTACGAGCAGTACTTC. Its translation: CSATRVLGPSYEQYF. This chain connects TRBV20-1 to TRBJ2-7; a possible D gene is TRBD1 (5 bases). Between the trimmed V and J ends, which lost 6 bases and 0 bases, there was a span of 18 bases. The CDR3 runs 15 residues. Germline CDR1 DFQATT, CDR2 SNEGSKA (reference sequence).

This clonotype was detected a few times. The V and J genes are TRBV7-2 and TRBJ2-7; either TRBD1 or TRBD2 may fit D (6 bases each). The CDR3 has 13 residues. With 3 bases removed from V and 7 bases from J, the gap between germline ends came to 13 bases. Per the germline V gene, CDR1 is SGHTA and CDR2 is FQGNSA. CDR3 amino acids: CASSFSRDNEQYF. CDR3 in DNA: TGTGCCAGCAGCTTCTCGCGGGACAATGAGCAGTACTTC.

This clonotype was counted only a few times. This chain connects TRBV7-9 to TRBJ2-4, with D maybe TRBD2 (7 bases). V gave up 3 bases and J gave up 8 bases, with 14 bases separating them. The CDR3 runs to 14 residues. Germline V gene data show CDR1 as SEHNR and CDR2 as FQNEAQ (reference sequence). Here the CDR3 reads CASSFSGGSDIQYF. CDR3 nucleotides: TGTGCCAGCAGCTTCTCGGGGGGCTCGGACATTCAGTACTTC.

The V call is TRBV20-1, the J call TRBJ1-1, with D hard to call. CDR3 length: 12 residues. CDR1 is DFQATT and CDR2 is SNEGSKA in the germline V gene (reference sequence). Trimming removed 6 bases at V and 0 bases at J, with 8 bases between. CDR3 in amino acids: CSAGGVNTEAFF. CDR3 DNA sequence: TGCAGTGCGGGCGGGGTGAACACTGAAGCTTTCTTT.

This clonotype was detected only a few times. V usage is TRBV27 and J usage is TRBJ2-5, with D tentatively TRBD1 (6 bases). V lost 5 bases and J 4 bases, leaving 14 bases between the germline ends. The germline CDR1 and CDR2 sequences are MNHEY and SMNVEV (reference sequence). The CDR3 covers 14 residues. CDR3 DNA: TGTGCCAGCAGTAGGGGGATTAGAGGAGAGACCCAGTACTTC. Its protein product is CASSRGIRGETQYF.

The chain uses TRBV6-1 and TRBJ1-1, with 7 bases aligning to TRBD1. The V gene's germline CDR1 is MNHNS and CDR2 SASEGT. The CDR3 length is 13 residues. Germline trimming cut 1 base from V and 11 bases from J; bases unmatched to any gene: 7. The CDR3 here is CASSEGRQGRAFF. CDR3 coding DNA: TGTGCCAGCAGTGAAGGAAGACAGGGTCGGGCTTTCTTT.

This rearrangement joins TRBV5-6 to TRBJ2-7; D possibly corresponds to TRBD1 (5 bases). Germline V CDR1 and CDR2: SGHDT, YYEEEE. V was shortened by 4 bases and J by 3 bases, with 17 bases between the two germline ends. The length of the CDR3 is 15 residues. DNA for the CDR3: TGTGCCAGCAGCCACAGCATAGGGGTGGACTACGAGCAGTACTTC. As protein: CASSHSIGVDYEQYF.

This clonotype came up once. V usage is TRBV7-9 and J usage is TRBJ2-5; D assignment may be TRBD1 or TRBD2 (5 bases each). V was cut by 7 bases and J by 5 bases, with 14 bases left in between. The germline V gene encodes CDR1 SEHNR and CDR2 FQNEAQ (reference sequence). The CDR3 has 13 amino acids. CDR3 amino acids: CASTDWGMETQYF. In DNA form, the CDR3 reads TGTGCCAGCACCGATTGGGGGATGGAGACCCAGTACTTC.

This clonotype was observed a handful of times. The chain has TRBV29-1 and TRBJ2-7, with 7 positions matching TRBD1. V was pared by 1 base and J by 3 bases, with 3 bases of the junction left unmatched. Germline V gene sequence: CDR1 SQVTM, CDR2 ANQGSEA. CDR3 length: 13 residues. CDR3 amino acids: CSVEGDSHYEQYF. CDR3 bases: TGCAGCGTTGAAGGGGACAGCCACTACGAGCAGTACTTC.